Below, 14 T cell receptor beta chains from the same sample are listed, as sequenced in a study of blood T cell repertoires in COVID-19. TCRdb's copy holds only in-frame clones and misses some; the assay was immunoSEQ multiplex PCR. Among 250,000 to 300,000 clones listed, about 86% were seen once. The sequenced sample was peripheral blood. These receptors were collected from a woman between 25 and 40 years old with COVID-19, enrolled during active disease.

This rearrangement joins TRBV10-1 to TRBJ2-3; D perhaps matches TRBD2 (6 bases). In germline, CDR1 is WNHNN, CDR2 SYGVQD (reference sequence). V gave up 2 bases and J gave up 2 bases, with 14 bases separating them. The CDR3 covers 16 residues. The CDR3 region has the DNA TGCGCCAGCAGTGAGGGGATAGCGGAATCCACAGATACGCAGTATTTT. Translation gives CASSEGIAESTDTQYF.

The rearrangement links TRBV7-9 to TRBJ1-2; TRBD1 aligns across 7 bases. CDR3 length equals 16 residues. V gave up 2 bases and J gave up 6 bases; unmatched junction bases: 12. Germline values: CDR1 SEHNR, CDR2 FQNEAQ (reference sequence). DNA of the CDR3: TGTGCCAGCAGCTTAACCCCGGCCAGGGGGTTCGATGGCTACACCTTC. Its protein product is CASSLTPARGFDGYTF.

The chain combines TRBV5-1 with TRBJ1-1; the D is unclear. V lost 0 bases, J lost 1 base, and 10 bases lay in between. This CDR3 is built from 15 residues. Per the germline V gene, CDR1 is SGHRS and CDR2 is YFSETQ. CDR3 amino acids: CASSLGVGRNTEAFF. The CDR3 DNA sequence: TGCGCCAGCAGCTTGGGTGTGGGGAGGAACACTGAAGCTTTCTTT.

This rearrangement joins TRBV11-1 to TRBJ2-1; 8 bases map to TRBD1. The CDR3 runs to 16 residues. V lost 5 bases and J lost 0; bases outside the gene matches: 6. Germline-derived CDR1 and CDR2 are SGHAT and FQDESV (reference sequence). The CDR3 bases are TGTGCCAGCAGCCCCAGGGACAGGAGCTCCTACAATGAGCAGTTCTTC. Its protein is CASSPRDRSSYNEQFF.

The V and J genes are TRBV4-2 and TRBJ1-2; 8 positions agree with TRBD1. Losses at the gene ends were 1 base for V and 8 bases for J; bases not matched to a gene: 18. Germline loops: CDR1 LGHNA, CDR2 YNFKEQ. The length of the CDR3 is 18 residues. CDR3 in amino acids: CASSQAPGQETSLSGYTF. CDR3 nucleotide sequence: TGTGCCAGCAGCCAAGCCCCGGGACAGGAGACCTCCCTATCCGGCTACACCTTC.

This chain connects TRBV2 to TRBJ2-5, with a tentative D call TRBD2 (5 bases). CDR3 length: 15 residues. Germline-derived CDR1 and CDR2 are SNHLY and FYNNEI. V was clipped by 2 bases and J by 7 bases, with 17 bases between them. CDR3 sequence reads: CASSENGSGLGTQYF. CDR3 sequence (DNA): TGTGCCAGCAGTGAAAATGGGAGTGGGTTGGGGACCCAGTACTTC.

The rearrangement links TRBV27 to TRBJ1-1; weak D call: TRBD1 (6 bases). CDR3 length: 13 amino acids. CDR1 MNHEY and CDR2 SMNVEV come from the germline V gene (reference sequence). V lost 3 bases and J lost 5, with 10 bases in between. CDR3 nucleotide sequence: TGTGCCAGCAGTTTGGGGGCGCGAACTGAAGCTTTCTTT. Translated, it gives CASSLGARTEAFF.

This rearrangement joins TRBV5-4 to TRBJ2-2; tentative D call: TRBD2 (7 bases). Trimming removed 0 bases from V and 12 bases from J, with 9 bases in between. Germline CDR1 reads SGHNT; CDR2 reads YYREEE (reference sequence). The CDR3 contains 12 residues. CDR3 loop: CASSLGGGKLFF. As DNA, the CDR3 is TGTGCCAGCAGCTTGGGGGGGGGCAAGCTGTTTTTT.

The chain carries TRBV15 and TRBJ2-7; D might be TRBD1 (6 bases). V shed 3 bases and J shed 6 bases, with 9 bases lying between them. Germline CDR1 and CDR2: LNHNV and YYDKDF (reference sequence). The CDR3 runs 12 residues. CDR3: CATSSTGFEQYF. The CDR3, as DNA: TGTGCCACCAGCAGCACAGGGTTCGAGCAGTACTTC.

The chain combines TRBV7-9 with TRBJ1-2; the match to TRBD1 covers 9 bases. The germline CDR1 and CDR2 sequences are SEHNR and FQNEAQ (reference sequence). J gave up 4 bases and V 5 bases, and 11 bases lay outside the gene matches. This CDR3 region has 16 residues. The CDR3, as DNA: TGTGCCAGCAGCCCCTCAATGACAGGGGGAAGCTATGGCTACACCTTC. Residues: CASSPSMTGGSYGYTF.

The gene calls are TRBV6-5 and TRBJ2-7; tentative D call: TRBD1 (7 bases). Trimming removed 2 bases from V and 3 bases from J, with 14 bases in between. The CDR3 is 15 residues long. Germline lookup yields CDR1 MNHEY and CDR2 SVGAGI. This CDR3 is CASSYGAGQNYEQYF. As DNA, the CDR3 is TGTGCCAGCAGTTACGGTGCGGGACAGAACTACGAGCAGTACTTC.

The genes are TRBV5-1 and TRBJ1-2; TRBD1 matches 7 bases. V lost 4 bases, J lost 7 bases, and 10 bases stayed unmatched. This CDR3 spans 14 amino acids. The V gene's germline CDR1 is SGHRS and CDR2 YFSETQ. The CDR3 region has the DNA TGCGCCAGCAGCGACCAGACAGGGAAGGGTGGCTACACCTTC. Its translation is CASSDQTGKGGYTF.

DNA for the CDR3: TGCAGCGCTCGTTGGGGGCCGGAGGAACTGTTTTTT. This gives the protein CSARWGPEELFF. The V gene is TRBV29-1, the J gene TRBJ1-4; D is possibly TRBD1 (6 bases). CDR3 length equals 12 residues. CDR1 and CDR2 from the germline V gene are SQVTM and ANQGSEA. The V end lost 7 bases, the J end lost 12 bases, and 18 bases lay between the germline ends. The full variable domain, with the rest looked up from reference TRBV29-1 and TRBJ1-4, is SAVISQKPSRDICQRGTSLTIQCQVDSQVTMMFWYRQQPGQSLTLIATANQGSEATYESGFVIDKFPISRPNLTFSTLTVSNMSPEDSSIYLCSARWGPEELFFGSGTQLSVL.

The CDR3 DNA sequence: TGCGCCAGCAGCTTCGGACAGAACCGCTATGGCTACACCTTC. Its protein product is CASSFGQNRYGYTF. The chain recombines TRBV5-1 with TRBJ1-2, with D possibly TRBD1 on 6 matching bases. V was trimmed by 2 bases and J by 4 bases, leaving 12 bases between them. Per the germline V gene, CDR1 is SGHRS and CDR2 is YFSETQ. This CDR3 has 14 residues. The full variable domain, completed using reference TRBV5-1 and TRBJ1-2, is KAGVTQTPRYLIKTRGQQVTLSCSPISGHRSVSWYQQTPGQGLQFLFEYFSETQRNKGNFPGRFSGRQFSNSRSEMNVSTLELGDSALYLCASSFGQNRYGYTFGSGTRLTVV.